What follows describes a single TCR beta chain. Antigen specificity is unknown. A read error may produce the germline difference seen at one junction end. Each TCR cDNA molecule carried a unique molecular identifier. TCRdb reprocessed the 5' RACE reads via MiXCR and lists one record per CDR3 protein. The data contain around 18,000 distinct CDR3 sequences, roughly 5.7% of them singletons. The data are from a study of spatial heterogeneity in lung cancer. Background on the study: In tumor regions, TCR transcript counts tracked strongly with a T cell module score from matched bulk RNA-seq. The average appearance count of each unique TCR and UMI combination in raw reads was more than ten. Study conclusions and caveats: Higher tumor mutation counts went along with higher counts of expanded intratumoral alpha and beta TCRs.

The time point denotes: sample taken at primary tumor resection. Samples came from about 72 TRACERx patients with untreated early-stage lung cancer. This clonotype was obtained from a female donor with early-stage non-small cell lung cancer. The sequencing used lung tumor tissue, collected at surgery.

This CDR3 is CAGSQDRGLEAFF. The CDR3 region has the DNA TGCGCCGGCAGCCAAGATAGGGGGCTTGAAGCTTTCTTT. V is TRBV4-1 and J is TRBJ1-1, with 7 bases lining up with TRBD1. CDR1 and CDR2 from the germline V gene are MGHRA and YSYEKL. The CDR3 is 13 amino acids.